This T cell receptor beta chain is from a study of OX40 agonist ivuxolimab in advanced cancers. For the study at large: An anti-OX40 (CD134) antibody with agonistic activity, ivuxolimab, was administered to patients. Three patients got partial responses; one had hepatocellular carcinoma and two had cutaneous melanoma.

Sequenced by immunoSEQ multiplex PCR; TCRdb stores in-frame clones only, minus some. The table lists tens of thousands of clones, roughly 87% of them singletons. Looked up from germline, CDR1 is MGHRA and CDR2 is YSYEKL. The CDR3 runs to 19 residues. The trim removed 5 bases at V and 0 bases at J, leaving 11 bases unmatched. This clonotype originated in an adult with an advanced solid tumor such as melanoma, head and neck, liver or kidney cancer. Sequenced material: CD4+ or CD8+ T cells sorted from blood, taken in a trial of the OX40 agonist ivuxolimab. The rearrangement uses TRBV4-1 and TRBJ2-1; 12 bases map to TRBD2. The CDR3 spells CASSYSGTSGLSSYNEQFF. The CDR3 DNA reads TGCGCCAGCAGCTACTCCGGGACTAGCGGGCTAAGCTCCTACAATGAGCAGTTCTTC.